The T cell receptor beta chain under discussion was sequenced for a study of blood T cell repertoires in COVID-19. Study background: Specimens from acute and convalescent COVID-19 originated in the United States, Italy and Spain. Sources were T cells, B-cell-depleted T cells, or PBMCs; the material itself was cDNA or gDNA.

Original methodology: Estimated nucleated cell counts came from reference gene primer amplification. The assay was immunoSEQ multiplex PCR, and TCRdb's table has in-frame clones only and misses some. That table is the source of V, J and clone size, and D and trimming were worked out from the DNA. The sample consists of approximately 230,000 clones, 85% to 90% of them appearing once. CDR3 size: 12 residues. The V gene end was trimmed by 2 bases and the J gene end by 7 bases; junction bases not matched to a gene: 1. In germline, CDR1 is MDHEN, CDR2 SYDVKM. The chain links TRBV28 to TRBJ2-7, with 8 bases that match TRBD2. Sequenced input: peripheral blood. This clonotype was sampled from a man older than 75 with acute or convalescent COVID-19. The CDR3 nucleotides read TGTGCCAGCAGTTTAGCGGGAGGAGAGCAGTACTTC. Residues: CASSLAGGEQYF. The variable domain in full, with the rest retrieved from reference TRBV28 and TRBJ2-7, is DVKVTQSSRYLVKRTGEKVFLECVQDMDHENMFWYRQDPGLGLRLIYFSYDVKMKEKGDIPEGYSVSREKKERFSLILESASTNQTSMYLCASSLAGGEQYFGPGTRLTVT.